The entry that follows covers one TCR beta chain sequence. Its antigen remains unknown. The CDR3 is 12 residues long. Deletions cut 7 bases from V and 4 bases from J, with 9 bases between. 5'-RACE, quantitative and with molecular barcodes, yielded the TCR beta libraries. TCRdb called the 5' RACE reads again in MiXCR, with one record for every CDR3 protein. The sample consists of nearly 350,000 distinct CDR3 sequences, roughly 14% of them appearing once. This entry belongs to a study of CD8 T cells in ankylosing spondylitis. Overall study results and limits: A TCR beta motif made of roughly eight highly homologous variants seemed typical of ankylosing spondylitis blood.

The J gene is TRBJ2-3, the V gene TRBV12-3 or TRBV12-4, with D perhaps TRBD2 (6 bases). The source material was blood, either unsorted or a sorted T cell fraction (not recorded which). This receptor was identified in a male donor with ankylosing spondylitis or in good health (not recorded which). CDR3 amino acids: CASTRGSDTQYF. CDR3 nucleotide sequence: TGTGCCAGCACGCGGGGTTCAGATACGCAGTATTTT.